The 17 T cell receptor beta chains presented below share a single source sample, sequenced in a study of somatic mutations in cytotoxic T cells in rheumatoid arthritis. Generated by immunoSEQ multiplex PCR, the TCRdb table keeps only in-frame clones and is missing some. The table lists over 15,000 clones, roughly two thirds of them singletons. The sample comprised CD8+ T cells sorted from blood. These receptors were obtained from an adult with rheumatoid arthritis.

The chain uses TRBV12-5 and TRBJ2-7, with no clear D. Trimming took 7 bases from V and 0 from J, leaving 13 bases between them. The CDR3 has 14 amino acids. Per the germline V gene, CDR1 is LGHNT and CDR2 is FRNRAP. CDR3 sequence (DNA): TGTGCTAGTGCTCTTGGCACGGTCTCCTACGAGCAGTACTTC. As protein: CASALGTVSYEQYF.

J is TRBJ1-1 and V is TRBV5-6, with 7 bases fitting TRBD1. V was pared by 0 bases and J by 6 bases, with 5 bases of the junction left unmatched. The germline V gene encodes CDR1 SGHDT and CDR2 YYEEEE. This CDR3 spans 14 amino acids. CDR3: CASSLGGTDPEAFF. The DNA for the CDR3 is TGTGCCAGCAGCTTGGGAGGGACAGACCCTGAAGCTTTCTTT.

The chain is built from TRBV7-9 and TRBJ1-2; no clear D gene. V lost 1 base to trimming and J lost 4 bases, with 7 bases between them. CDR3 size: 13 residues. Germline values: CDR1 SEHNR, CDR2 FQNEAQ (reference sequence). The CDR3 DNA reads TGTGCCAGCAGCTTAGGGGCAGTCTATGGCTACACCTTC. Translation gives CASSLGAVYGYTF.

This CDR3 is CASSYTVAGGSYEQYF. CDR3 sequence (DNA): TGTGCCAGCAGTTACACAGTAGCGGGGGGTTCATACGAGCAGTACTTC. V and J are TRBV6-5 and TRBJ2-7, with 10 bases identical to TRBD2. After removal of 2 bases from V and 4 bases from J, the junction contained 8 bases not matched to a gene. CDR1 and CDR2 from the germline V gene are MNHEY and SVGAGI. The CDR3 contains 16 residues.

The chain recombines TRBV9 with TRBJ2-5, with 7 bases lining up with TRBD1. Germline CDR1 SGDLS, CDR2 YYNGEE. This CDR3 spans 14 amino acids. The V segment lost 5 bases and the J segment 2 bases; nucleotides outside the gene matches: 6. For the CDR3, the DNA is TGTGCCAGCAGTGACAGGGTTGGGCAAGAGACCCAGTACTTC. Translated, it gives CASSDRVGQETQYF.

The gene calls are TRBV5-6 and TRBJ1-1, with 8 bases fitting TRBD1. This CDR3 has 14 residues. From germline, CDR1 is SGHDT and CDR2 YYEEEE. The junction had 4 bases not matched to a gene; V was cut back by 2 bases and J by 4 bases. The CDR3 nucleotides read TGTGCCAGCAGCTTTTCCCAGGGGGCCACTGAAGCTTTCTTT. This sequence encodes CASSFSQGATEAFF.

The chain combines TRBV4-1 with TRBJ1-1, with D possibly being TRBD1 (5 bases). Trimming took off 1 base at V and 0 bases at J, with 18 bases between the two ends. The germline gives CDR1 MGHRA, CDR2 YSYEKL. The CDR3 sequence is 18 residues long. As DNA, the CDR3 is TGCGCCAGCAGCCAAGGCGGGGGGATTTATTCCATGAACACTGAAGCTTTCTTT. Translated: CASSQGGGIYSMNTEAFF.

The chain combines TRBV5-1 with TRBJ2-1, with 7 bases matching TRBD1. Germline V gene data show CDR1 as SGHRS and CDR2 as YFSETQ. With V trimmed by 4 bases and J by 8 bases, 6 bases remained unmatched. This CDR3 has 13 residues. In DNA form, the CDR3 reads TGCGCCAGCAGCCGCACAGGGGTTGATGAGCAGTTCTTC. Protein: CASSRTGVDEQFF.

The genes are TRBV2 and TRBJ2-2; D unclear. Germline values: CDR1 SNHLY, CDR2 FYNNEI. V lost 8 bases and J lost 7, with 14 bases in between. The CDR3 is made up of 13 amino acids. This CDR3 is CASLRGDGGELFF. The DNA of the CDR3 is TGTGCCAGCCTTAGAGGTGACGGCGGGGAGCTGTTTTTT.

This clone was counted between two and nine times. This rearrangement joins TRBV28 to TRBJ1-1; D uncertain. The CDR3 covers 13 residues. Per germline, CDR1 MDHEN and CDR2 SYDVKM. Between the trimmed V and J ends, which lost 2 bases and 1 base, there was a span of 5 bases. For the CDR3, the DNA is TGTGCCAGCAGTTTAGGTTGGAACACTGAAGCTTTCTTT. Its protein is CASSLGWNTEAFF.

V gene TRBV13 combines with J gene TRBJ1-1; D perhaps matches TRBD1 (6 bases). The germline V and J ends were trimmed by 4 bases and 7 bases, with 13 bases remaining between them. The CDR3 has 13 residues. From germline, CDR1 is PRHDT and CDR2 FYEKMQ (reference sequence). The CDR3 DNA reads TGTGCCAGCAGCTCCCCGGACAGTCTTGAAGCTTTCTTT. It yields the protein CASSSPDSLEAFF. Based on the CDR3 plus reference TRBV13 and TRBJ1-1, the full variable domain is AAGVIQSPRHLIKEKRETATLKCYPIPRHDTVYWYQQGPGQDPQFLISFYEKMQSDKGSIPDRFSAQQFSDYHSELNMSSLELGDSALYFCASSSPDSLEAFFGQGTRLTVV.

The CDR3: CSVEVGPETQYF. In DNA form, the CDR3 reads TGCAGCGTTGAAGTCGGCCCAGAGACCCAGTACTTC. The rearrangement uses TRBV29-1 and TRBJ2-5; D unresolved. Germline CDR1 reads SQVTM; CDR2 reads ANQGSEA. The V gene lost 1 base and the J gene lost 4 bases, with 7 bases spanning the gap. This CDR3 is built from 12 residues.

In this sample, this clone turned up once. J is TRBJ2-2 and V is TRBV7-2, with TRBD1 as a possible D gene (8 bases). The CDR3 covers 18 residues. V lost 1 base and J 4 bases, leaving 19 bases between the germline ends. The germline V gene has CDR1 SGHTA and CDR2 FQGNSA. For the CDR3, the DNA is TGTGCCAGCAGCTTAGAAGAGCGGGACAGGCCAACCACCGGGGAGCTGTTTTTT. Translation gives CASSLEERDRPTTGELFF.

This clone has only a few counts. The chain employs TRBV9 and TRBJ1-6; D possibly corresponds to TRBD1 (5 bases). CDR1 SGDLS and CDR2 YYNGEE come from the germline V gene. The CDR3 length is 15 residues. Between the trimmed V and J ends, which lost 2 bases and 9 bases, there was a span of 15 bases. DNA for the CDR3: TGTGCCAGCAGCGTCCGTTCGGGGGACGGTTCACCCCTCCACTTT. Protein: CASSVRSGDGSPLHF.

V gene TRBV4-2 combines with J gene TRBJ2-7; D is perhaps TRBD1 (7 bases). Germline V gene lookup returns CDR1 LGHNA and CDR2 YNFKEQ. The CDR3 extends over 13 amino acids. Deletions cut 0 bases from V and 6 bases from J, with 9 bases between. CDR3 loop: CASSQDRGVEQYF. The CDR3 nucleotides read TGTGCCAGCAGCCAAGACAGGGGGGTCGAGCAGTACTTC.

The genes are TRBV28 and TRBJ2-7; TRBD1 agrees at 7 bases. Trimming removed 3 bases from V and 2 bases from J; junction bases left unmatched: 4. The germline CDR1 and CDR2 sequences are MDHEN and SYDVKM. CDR3 length: 14 amino acids. Here the CDR3 reads CASSFGTVTYEQYF. The CDR3 DNA sequence: TGTGCCAGCAGTTTCGGGACAGTAACCTACGAGCAGTACTTC. The complete variable domain, with remaining parts taken from reference TRBV28 and TRBJ2-7, reads DVKVTQSSRYLVKRTGEKVFLECVQDMDHENMFWYRQDPGLGLRLIYFSYDVKMKEKGDIPEGYSVSREKKERFSLILESASTNQTSMYLCASSFGTVTYEQYFGPGTRLTVT.

This chain connects TRBV12-5 to TRBJ2-1; 8 bases are a match to TRBD2. J gave up 4 bases and V 7 bases, and 9 bases lay outside the gene matches. Per germline, CDR1 LGHNT and CDR2 FRNRAP. The CDR3 has 15 amino acids. DNA of the CDR3: TGTGCTAGTGCCAGCGGGGGCCCCAAGTACAATGAGCAGTTCTTC. It is translated as CASASGGPKYNEQFF.